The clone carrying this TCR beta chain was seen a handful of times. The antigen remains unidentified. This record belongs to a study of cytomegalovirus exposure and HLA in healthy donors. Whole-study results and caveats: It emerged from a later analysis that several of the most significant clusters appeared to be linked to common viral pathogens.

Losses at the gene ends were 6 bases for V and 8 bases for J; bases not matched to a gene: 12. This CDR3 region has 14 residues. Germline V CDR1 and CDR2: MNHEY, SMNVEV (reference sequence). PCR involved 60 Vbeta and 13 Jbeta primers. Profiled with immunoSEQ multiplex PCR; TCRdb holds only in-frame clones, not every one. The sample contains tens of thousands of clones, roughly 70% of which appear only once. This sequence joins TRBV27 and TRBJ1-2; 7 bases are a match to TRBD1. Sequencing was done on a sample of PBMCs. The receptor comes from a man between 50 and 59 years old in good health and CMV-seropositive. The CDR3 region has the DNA TGTGCCAGCAGACCAGACAGGGAGGCGAGAGGCTACACCTTC. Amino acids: CASRPDREARGYTF.